The rows below give T cell receptor beta chains drawn from one sample of a study of graft-versus-host responses after intestinal transplantation. The assay was immunoSEQ multiplex PCR, and TCRdb's table has in-frame clones only and misses some. The sample contains almost 55,000 clones, about 89% of which appear only once. The input for sequencing was PBMCs, taken around 95 weeks after intestinal transplant. Receptors were obtained from a human patient who received an intestinal transplant, so some T cells may come from the graft donor. The CDR3 runs from the conserved cysteine through the conserved F or W. The D gene is left open where the match is weak. Clone size is given for some rows only: seen once, a few or many times, or a class if the clone is expanded.

TRBV6-5,NA,TRBJ2-5,NA,TGTGCCAGCAGTTACGGGGATTTGGGGCCAGAGACCCAGTACTTC,CASSYGDLGPETQYF
TRBV5-1,NA,TRBJ2-5,NA,TGCGCCAGCAGCTTGACTAGCACACGAGAGACCCAGTACTTC,CASSLTSTRETQYF
TRBV2,NA,TRBJ2-1,NA,TGTGCCAGCAGCCCACACAATGAGCAGTTCTTC,CASSPHNEQFF
TRBV29-1,NA,TRBJ1-2,NA,TGCAGCGTTGAGATTTGGAGCCGATATGGCTACACCTTC,CSVEIWSRYGYTF
TRBV7-9,NA,TRBJ1-1,NA,TGTGCCAGCAGCTTTTCGGGGGCGGCGAACACTGAAGCTTTCTTT,CASSFSGAANTEAFF
TRBV9,NA,TRBJ2-4,NA,TGTGCCAGCAGCGTAATGGGGGGCATTCAGTACTTC,CASSVMGGIQYF
TRBV7-8,NA,TRBJ1-5,NA,TGTGCCAGCAGCTTAGAGGGTGCAGGGATTGATCAGCCCCAGCATTTT,CASSLEGAGIDQPQHF
TRBV19,NA,TRBJ1-2,NA,TGTGCCAGTAGTAGCGGGGGCGACTACACCTTC,CASSSGGDYTF
TRBV29-1,NA,TRBJ2-2,NA,TGCAGCGTGCAACAGGGAGGGGACACCGGGGAGCTGTTTTTT,CSVQQGGDTGELFF
TRBV30,once,TRBJ1-5,NA,TGTGCCTGGAGTGTACAAATTTATAGTCAGCCCCAGCATTTT,CAWSVQIYSQPQHF
TRBV25-1,NA,TRBJ2-3,NA,TGTGCCAGCGGGGAAAGCCGGTTGCCCACAGATACGCAGTATTTT,CASGESRLPTDTQYF
TRBV5-1,NA,TRBJ2-5,NA,TGCGCCAGCAGCTTGGGGAGGGGCCGGGAGCAGTACTTC,CASSLGRGREQYF
TRBV7-2,NA,TRBJ1-1,TRBD1,TGTGCCAGCAGCTTTTGGGACAGCGGTGAAGCTTTCTTT,CASSFWDSGEAFF
TRBV7-8,NA,TRBJ2-7,TRBD1,TGTGCCAGCAGCCGGGACAGGGGTTCCGAGCAGTACTTC,CASSRDRGSEQYF
TRBV10-1,NA,TRBJ2-3,TRBD2,TGCGCCAGCCGAGTGGCTAGCGGGACATTCACAGATACGCAGTATTTT,CASRVASGTFTDTQYF
TRBV6-6,few,TRBJ1-5,NA,TGTGCCACCGGCGACACAGGGAATCAGCCCCAGCATTTT,CATGDTGNQPQHF
TRBV18,NA,TRBJ2-5,TRBD2,TGTGCCAGCTCACCAGGACTAGCCCAAGAGACCCAGTACTTC,CASSPGLAQETQYF
TRBV7-9,NA,TRBJ2-5,NA,TGTGCCAGCAGCTTACGTCAGGGCCAAGAGACCCAGTACTTC,CASSLRQGQETQYF
TRBV28,NA,TRBJ2-3,NA,TGTGCCAGCACAGGGTCAGGCACAGATACGCAGTATTTT,CASTGSGTDTQYF
TRBV12-5,NA,TRBJ2-2,NA,TGTGCTAGTGGGTCGGACGGGGACACCGGGGAGCTGTTTTTT,CASGSDGDTGELFF
TRBV7-9,NA,TRBJ1-6,NA,TGTGCCAGCAGCTTATGGTGGGGGCGTAAAGGGAATTCACCCCTCCACTTT,CASSLWWGRKGNSPLHF
TRBV19,NA,TRBJ1-3,NA,TGTGCCAGTAGTCATATCTCTGGAAACACCATATATTTT,CASSHISGNTIYF
TRBV28,NA,TRBJ2-7,TRBD2,TGTGCCAGCACGGGGGAGGGCGAGCAGTACTTC,CASTGEGEQYF
TRBV18,once,TRBJ2-3,NA,TGTGCCAGCTCACCTCTGGATCCTGGTTGGGCAGATACGCAGTATTTT,CASSPLDPGWADTQYF
TRBV5-4,NA,TRBJ2-3,TRBD2,TGTGCCAGCAGCTATAAACTAGCGAGCACAGATACGCAGTATTTT,CASSYKLASTDTQYF
TRBV5-1,NA,TRBJ2-1,NA,TGCGCCAGCAGCCTAGAAAGGGGCAATGAGCAGTTCTTC,CASSLERGNEQFF
TRBV10-3,NA,TRBJ2-7,NA,TGTGCCATTTCGGACAGTCTGATTCCCTACGAGCAGTACTTC,CAISDSLIPYEQYF
TRBV29-1,NA,TRBJ1-2,TRBD1,TGCAGCGTCCTGGGACAGGCGTCTGGCTACACCTTC,CSVLGQASGYTF
TRBV19,NA,TRBJ1-2,NA,TGTGCCAGTACTCTGGGAGGGATAAACTATGGCTACACCTTC,CASTLGGINYGYTF
TRBV11-2,once,TRBJ2-7,NA,TGTGCCAGCAGCTTGGGGCCCAACTACGAGCAGTACTTC,CASSLGPNYEQYF
TRBV21-1,NA,TRBJ1-6,NA,TGTGCCAGCAGCTTACAGGGCTGTATTGCGCCCCTCCACTTT,CASSLQGCIAPLHF
TRBV5-1,NA,TRBJ1-1,TRBD1,TGCGCCAGCAGCGCCACGCAGGGGGCGCATCGGGCTTTCTTT,CASSATQGAHRAFF
TRBV6-5,NA,TRBJ1-6,NA,TGTGCCAGCAGTGACTCAGGGGTTTCACCCCTCCACTTT,CASSDSGVSPLHF
TRBV4-1,NA,TRBJ2-5,TRBD2,TGCGCCAGCAGCCCACCCACTAGCGGGGCCCTCCAAGAGACCCAGTACTTC,CASSPPTSGALQETQYF
TRBV11-2,NA,TRBJ2-7,TRBD1,TGTGCCAGCAGCACTCGGGACAGGGGGCCCCCCGAGGAGCAGTACTTC,CASSTRDRGPPEEQYF
TRBV15,NA,TRBJ2-3,NA,TGTGCCACCAGCCTAGGGACAAGGCGGACAGATACGCAGTATTTT,CATSLGTRRTDTQYF
TRBV5-6,NA,TRBJ1-1,NA,TGTGCCAGCAGCTGGGGCGCTGAAGCTTTCTTT,CASSWGAEAFF
TRBV10-3,NA,TRBJ2-7,TRBD2,TGTGCCATCAGTGTGGAGCGACTAGCGGGGAGCTCCTACGAGCAGTACTTC,CAISVERLAGSSYEQYF
TRBV18,NA,TRBJ2-2,NA,TGTGCCAGCTCACCGGGGGGGCGCACCGGGGAGCTGTTTTTT,CASSPGGRTGELFF
TRBV10-2,NA,TRBJ1-4,NA,TGCGCCAGCAGTTCTAGTTTTGGATGGGATGAAAAACTGTTTTTT,CASSSSFGWDEKLFF
TRBV7-3,NA,TRBJ2-5,NA,TGTGCCAGCAGCACCGACCGGGACGGTAAGAAAGAGACCCAGTACTTC,CASSTDRDGKKETQYF
TRBV11-2,NA,TRBJ1-2,NA,TGTGCCAGCAGGAACGGGCCACGGGGCTATGGCTACACCTTC,CASRNGPRGYGYTF
TRBV30,NA,TRBJ1-6,NA,TGTGCCTGGAGTGTAGGTACCGATTCACCCCTCCACTTT,CAWSVGTDSPLHF
TRBV10-3,NA,TRBJ2-6,NA,TGTGCCATCAGTGACTCTACTGGGGCCAACGTCCTGACTTTC,CAISDSTGANVLTF
TRBV7-6,NA,TRBJ2-2,TRBD2,TGTGCCAGCAGCTTAAGGGTCCTAGCGGGGGGTCCGAACACCGGGGAGCTGTTTTTT,CASSLRVLAGGPNTGELFF